In this sample, the clone carrying this T cell receptor (beta chain) turned up once. Its target is unknown. Trimming stripped 7 bases from V and 1 base from J, with 16 bases between. The germline gives CDR1 LNHDA, CDR2 SQIVND (reference sequence). This CDR3 spans 15 amino acids. Here immunoSEQ multiplex PCR was the method, and the copy in TCRdb shows in-frame clones only, minus some. The sample has approximately 32,000 clones; around 77% are singletons. The source of the sample is a study of chemoradiotherapy in HPV16-positive cancers. The study's findings and limits: Non-HPV-specific T cells did not expand in tumors during treatment, whereas candidate HPV-specific clones and E7-related motifs did.

The V call is TRBV19, the J call TRBJ1-1; possibly TRBD1 for D (5 bases). The TCR was taken from a human donor with HPV-associated anogenital cancer. The material was blood, obtained from a patient who underwent chemoradiotherapy. This chain's CDR3 is CASKGLGSANTEAFF. The CDR3 region has the DNA TGTGCCAGTAAGGGGTTGGGCTCAGCGAACACTGAAGCTTTCTTT.